Presented here are 28 T cell receptor beta chains from one specimen sequenced in a study of cytomegalovirus exposure and HLA in healthy donors. Both 60 Vbeta primers and 13 Jbeta primers went into the PCR. The assay was immunoSEQ multiplex PCR, and TCRdb's table has in-frame clones only and misses some. The table has over 150,000 clones, 65% to 90% seen once. The specimen was PBMCs. These TCRs come from a male donor in good health and CMV-seronegative.

V and J are TRBV6-5 and TRBJ2-5; 8 bases fit TRBD1. TRBJ2-7 matches the DNA end more closely, so the J call is doubtful. Germline lookup yields CDR1 MNHEY and CDR2 SVGAGI. There are 13 residues in the CDR3. Here the CDR3 reads CASKTGASYEQYF. CDR3 nucleotides: TGTGCCAGCAAGACAGGGGCTTCCTACGAGCAGTACTTC.

The chain combines TRBV19 with TRBJ2-4; 7 nucleotides line up with TRBD2. J was trimmed by 9 bases and V by 4 bases; bases with no gene match: 12. Germline V gene data show CDR1 as LNHDA and CDR2 as SQIVND (reference sequence). This CDR3 has 15 amino acids. CDR3 in amino acids: CASSTTVPSGVIQYF. In DNA, the CDR3 is TGTGCCAGTAGTACGACCGTACCTAGCGGTGTCATTCAGTACTTC. Combining the CDR3 with reference TRBV19 and TRBJ2-4 gives the whole variable domain DGGITQSPKYLFRKEGQNVTLSCEQNLNHDAMYWYRQDPGQGLRLIYYSQIVNDFQKGDIAEGYSVSREKKESFPLTVTSAQKNPTAFYLCASSTTVPSGVIQYFGAGTRLSVL.

In DNA, the CDR3 is TGTGCCAGCAGCTGGGGGACAGGACCCTCTGGCGAGCAGTACTTC. This translates into CASSWGTGPSGEQYF. This sequence joins TRBV5-4 and TRBJ2-7; TRBD1 agrees at 8 bases. J gave up 6 bases and V 3 bases, and 11 bases lay outside the gene matches. This CDR3 has 15 amino acids. Germline V gene data show CDR1 as SGHNT and CDR2 as YYREEE (reference sequence).

This chain uses TRBV9 with TRBJ1-1; weak D call: TRBD1 (6 bases). V lost 0 bases, J lost 6 bases, and 18 bases lay in between. The CDR3 length is 16 residues. Germline V lookup: CDR1 SGDLS, CDR2 YYNGEE. The CDR3 loop is CASSVVAGARRAEAFF. The DNA of the CDR3 is TGTGCCAGCAGCGTAGTGGCAGGGGCCCGGAGAGCTGAAGCTTTCTTT.

The chain carries TRBV10-3 and TRBJ2-5, with D perhaps matching TRBD2 (6 bases). V lost 10 bases and J 2 bases, leaving 14 bases between the germline ends. The CDR3 totals 13 residues. Germline-derived CDR1 and CDR2 are ENHRY and SYGVKD. This CDR3 is CATGGAVQETQYF. CDR3 in DNA: TGTGCCACTGGAGGGGCCGTACAAGAGACCCAGTACTTC.

V gene TRBV2 combines with J gene TRBJ1-2; TRBD1 matches 7 bases. The CDR3 is 14 residues long. V trimming: 11 bases; J trimming: 0 bases; junction bases outside the gene matches: 9. CDR1 is SNHLY, CDR2 FYNNEI, per germline. The CDR3 reads CAGRGDSTNYGYTF. CDR3 in DNA: TGTGCCGGAAGAGGGGACAGCACTAACTATGGCTACACCTTC.

The chain recombines TRBV6-5 with TRBJ2-2, with TRBD2 matching 12 bases. The V and J ends lost 7 bases and 5 bases, in that order; junction bases with no gene match: 5. The CDR3 totals 15 residues. Germline V CDR1 and CDR2: MNHEY, SVGAGI. CDR3 sequence: CASNLGTSGTGELFF. The CDR3 nucleotides are TGTGCCAGCAATCTCGGGACTAGCGGGACCGGGGAGCTGTTTTTT.

This chain joins TRBV10-1 and TRBJ2-3; no clear D gene. CDR1 is WNHNN and CDR2 is SYGVQD in the germline V gene (reference sequence). This CDR3 comprises 14 residues. The V end lost 0 bases, the J end lost 5 bases, and 9 bases lay between the germline ends. The CDR3: CASSESSPRDTQYF. The CDR3 DNA sequence: TGCGCCAGCAGTGAGTCCTCCCCGAGAGATACGCAGTATTTT.

The chain uses TRBV2 and TRBJ1-5; D possibly corresponds to TRBD1 (6 bases). Trimming left V 8 bases short and J 7 bases short, with 9 bases between. Germline CDR1 and CDR2: SNHLY and FYNNEI. The CDR3 is 11 residues long. The CDR3 DNA sequence: TGTGCCAGCGGAGACAGGCAGCCCCAGCATTTT. It translates to CASGDRQPQHF.

The V gene is TRBV7-9, the J gene TRBJ1-5; D might be TRBD1 (5 bases). Trimming pared 0 bases from V and 6 bases from J, leaving 15 bases between. The CDR3 length is 16 residues. Per germline, CDR1 SEHNR and CDR2 FQNEAQ (reference sequence). Here the CDR3 reads CASSLARGPGSQPQHF. The DNA of the CDR3 is TGTGCCAGCAGCTTAGCGCGGGGCCCCGGAAGTCAGCCCCAGCATTTT.

V and J are TRBV7-2 and TRBJ1-4, with 10 bases lining up with TRBD1. The CDR3 is made up of 14 amino acids. Germline loops: CDR1 SGHTA, CDR2 FQGNSA. Trimming cost V 5 bases and J 8 bases; bases outside gene matches: 5. The DNA of the CDR3 is TGTGCCAGCAGCCCGGACAGGGGGGACGAAAAACTGTTTTTT. Its protein product is CASSPDRGDEKLFF.

This chain connects TRBV6-5 to TRBJ1-2; D ambiguous. Trimming cost V 8 bases and J 4 bases, with 14 bases left between them. Germline V lookup: CDR1 MNHEY, CDR2 SVGAGI. The CDR3 totals 13 residues. The CDR3 protein is CASGREPSYGYTF. CDR3 bases: TGTGCCAGCGGCCGGGAACCCTCCTATGGCTACACCTTC.

The chain's CDR3 is CASSRTNSNQPQHF. The CDR3 DNA reads TGTGCCAGCAGCCGGACAAATAGCAATCAGCCCCAGCATTTT. This chain uses TRBV6-5 with TRBJ1-5; tentatively, D is TRBD1 (5 bases). V was clipped by 6 bases and J by 0 bases, with 9 bases between them. The germline gives CDR1 MNHEY, CDR2 SVGAGI. The CDR3 is 14 amino acids.

The chain links TRBV5-1 to TRBJ2-7; TRBD1 might be the D (6 bases). This CDR3 contains 16 residues. Trimming removed 0 bases at V and 0 bases at J, with 13 bases between. In germline, CDR1 is SGHRS, CDR2 YFSETQ. The CDR3 region has the DNA TGCGCCAGCAGCTTGGCCGGGACACACTACTCCTACGAGCAGTACTTC. This gives the protein CASSLAGTHYSYEQYF.

The gene calls are TRBV13 and TRBJ1-6, with unresolved D. The CDR3 is made up of 12 amino acids. Looked up from germline, CDR1 is PRHDT and CDR2 is FYEKMQ (reference sequence). The V end was cut by 1 base, the J end by 10 bases, with 5 bases between. This CDR3 reads CASSLVRSPLHF. CDR3 in DNA: TGTGCCAGCAGCTTAGTACGGTCACCCCTCCACTTT.

Worth noting for this clone: The germline gene is not matched at one end of the junction; a read error may be the cause. The V gene is TRBV10-1, the J gene TRBJ1-1; D is perhaps TRBD1 (6 bases). The CDR3 spans 15 residues. The germline V gene has CDR1 WNHNN and CDR2 SYGVQD (reference sequence). The chain's CDR3 is CPSREGREGQDEAFF. The CDR3 coding sequence is TGCCCCAGCCGGGAGGGCAGGGAGGGACAAGATGAAGCTTTCTTT.

The chain has TRBV5-1 and TRBJ2-7; TRBD1 agrees at 7 bases. V was clipped by 2 bases and J by 4 bases; unmatched bases: 6. This CDR3 is built from 14 residues. Per germline, CDR1 SGHRS and CDR2 YFSETQ. The chain's CDR3 is CASSLRGLRYEQYF. The CDR3 DNA sequence: TGCGCCAGCAGCTTAAGGGGGCTTCGGTACGAGCAGTACTTC.

The V and J genes are TRBV7-9 and TRBJ1-1; D gene uncertain. This CDR3 spans 13 amino acids. Germline lookup yields CDR1 SEHNR and CDR2 FQNEAQ (reference sequence). V was cut by 2 bases and J by 1 base, with 5 bases left in between. CDR3 region: CASSLLGNTEAFF. Written as DNA, the CDR3 is TGTGCCAGCAGCTTACTCGGGAACACTGAAGCTTTCTTT.

This chain uses TRBV5-5 with TRBJ2-7; TRBD1 agrees at 9 bases. Germline V lookup: CDR1 SGHKS, CDR2 YYEKEE (reference sequence). CDR3 length: 14 residues. Trimming took 4 bases from V and 2 from J; bases not matched to a gene: 4. The CDR3 coding sequence is TGTGCCAGCAGCCATCGGGACAGGGCCTACGAGCAGTACTTC. It encodes CASSHRDRAYEQYF.

The genes are TRBV10-2 and TRBJ2-7, with D perhaps matching TRBD1 (5 bases). CDR1 is WSHSY and CDR2 is SAAADI in the germline V gene. Deletions cut 8 bases from V and 6 bases from J, with 17 bases between. CDR3 length: 13 amino acids. CDR3 residues: CASWGRTSSEQYF. CDR3 in DNA: TGCGCCAGCTGGGGCAGGACGAGCTCCGAGCAGTACTTC.

This clone has only a few counts. The junction differs from germline at one of its ends, possibly a read error. This sequence joins TRBV30 and TRBJ1-1; a weak D match, TRBD1 (6 bases). The length of the CDR3 is 13 residues. CDR1 is GTSNPN, CDR2 SVGIG, per germline (reference sequence). In DNA, the CDR3 is TGCTCATATCAGGGGTCCGGGAACACTGAAGCTTTCTTT. Translated: CSYQGSGNTEAFF.

CDR3 residues: CAWSRGLANEKLFF. In nucleotides, the CDR3 is TGTGCCTGGAGTAGGGGTTTAGCTAATGAAAAACTGTTTTTT. J is TRBJ1-4 and V is TRBV30; weak D call: TRBD1 (5 bases). The CDR3 is made up of 14 amino acids. V gave up 2 bases and J gave up 3 bases, with 10 bases separating them. Germline values: CDR1 GTSNPN, CDR2 SVGIG (reference sequence).

The chain employs TRBV19 and TRBJ2-1, with D perhaps matching TRBD2 (5 bases). This CDR3 region has 12 residues. Germline V gives CDR1 LNHDA, CDR2 SQIVND (reference sequence). Trimming stripped 3 bases from V and 7 bases from J, with 7 bases between. For the CDR3, the DNA is TGTGCCAGTAGTATCTGGGAGAATGAGCAGTTCTTC. It translates to CASSIWENEQFF.

The rearrangement links TRBV6-1 to TRBJ1-4; D remains ambiguous. The CDR3 is made up of 13 amino acids. CDR1 is MNHNS, CDR2 SASEGT, per germline. V was pared by 4 bases and J by 4 bases, with 7 bases between. The CDR3 sequence: CASSGNSNEKLFF. The CDR3 DNA sequence: TGTGCCAGCAGTGGAAACAGTAATGAAAAACTGTTTTTT.

This chain connects TRBV4-1 to TRBJ2-5; 10 nucleotides line up with TRBD1. Per the germline V gene, CDR1 is MGHRA and CDR2 is YSYEKL. V lost 1 base and J lost 4; bases outside the gene matches: 0. There are 14 residues in the CDR3. The CDR3 protein is CASSQGQGAETQYF. The CDR3 DNA reads as TGCGCCAGCAGCCAAGGACAGGGGGCAGAGACCCAGTACTTC.

This clone was detected a few times. The chain carries TRBV6-5 and TRBJ1-3; D perhaps matches TRBD1 (6 bases). CDR1 MNHEY and CDR2 SVGAGI come from the germline V gene. The CDR3 runs 15 residues. V dropped 6 bases and J dropped 2 bases, with 14 bases sitting between them. In nucleotides, the CDR3 is TGTGCCAGCAGCCGCCAGGGGTACCCTGGAAACACCATATATTTT. The encoded protein is CASSRQGYPGNTIYF.

The chain carries TRBV5-1 and TRBJ2-5; D gene unclear. Germline loops: CDR1 SGHRS, CDR2 YFSETQ. Trimming took off 0 bases at V and 1 base at J, with 7 bases between the two ends. The CDR3 covers 14 residues. The chain's CDR3 is CASSLVSGQETQYF. Here the CDR3 DNA reads TGCGCCAGCAGCTTGGTATCCGGCCAAGAGACCCAGTACTTC.

The rearrangement links TRBV5-6 to TRBJ2-3; 10 bases agree with TRBD2. There are 14 residues in the CDR3. Germline V CDR1 and CDR2: SGHDT, YYEEEE. The junction had 6 bases not matched to a gene; V was cut back by 3 bases and J by 8 bases. This CDR3 is CASSSSGGAGTQYF. CDR3 bases: TGTGCCAGCAGCTCGAGCGGGGGGGCAGGTACGCAGTATTTT.